Following are 15 T cell receptor beta chains from one sample sequenced in a study of type 1 regulatory T cells. These receptors are not linked to any known antigen. One entry per CDR3 protein, called by TCRdb with MiXCR from the reads. The sample records 25,000 or so distinct CDR3 sequences, more than 45% being singletons. What was sequenced was cultured T cells, either the whole culture or a sorted T cell fraction (not recorded which). All receptors come from a human donor in good health.

This rearrangement joins TRBV20-1 to TRBJ2-3; D is unresolved. The CDR3 sequence is 14 residues long. V shed 7 bases and J shed 2 bases, with 16 bases lying between them. The germline gives CDR1 DFQATT, CDR2 SNEGSKA (reference sequence). The CDR3 spells CSVPAPDLTDTQYF. The CDR3 DNA reads as TGCAGTGTCCCCGCTCCGGATCTCACAGATACGCAGTATTTT.

This clonotype was counted a few times. The chain carries TRBV18 and TRBJ2-1; D is unresolved. This CDR3 spans 16 amino acids. The ends were cut back, 5 bases at V and 0 bases at J, with 14 bases in the middle. CDR1 and CDR2 (germline): KGHSH, LQKENI. The CDR3 nucleotides read TGTGCCAGCTCAGCCTTTGAGAGTTACTCCTACAATGAGCAGTTCTTC. Translation: CASSAFESYSYNEQFF.

The chain recombines TRBV12-3 or TRBV12-4 with TRBJ1-4; D gene unclear. Trimming pared 3 bases from V and 8 bases from J, leaving 4 bases between. This CDR3 region has 11 residues. CDR3 bases: TGTGCCAGCAGTTTTGGGGAAAAACTGTTTTTT. As protein: CASSFGEKLFF.

This clonotype came up once. This may stem from a read error, because a much larger clone lies one nucleotide away. This chain links TRBV7-2 with TRBJ1-1, with TRBD1 as a possible D gene (6 bases). Germline loops: CDR1 SGHTA, CDR2 FQGNSA. CDR3 size: 13 residues. Trimming pared 3 bases from V and 4 bases from J, leaving 9 bases between. As DNA, the CDR3 is TGTGCCAGCAGCTTGAGGGGGGGCACTGAAGCTTTCTTT. Its translation: CASSLRGGTEAFF.

The V and J genes are TRBV29-1 and TRBJ1-2; D uncertain. Germline CDR1 SQVTM, CDR2 ANQGSEA. The ends were cut back, 0 bases at V and 8 bases at J, with 16 bases in the middle. The CDR3 is 14 residues long. The CDR3 DNA is TGCAGCGTTGAAGATCTTCAGGTGCTAGGGGGCTACACCTTC. The encoded protein is CSVEDLQVLGGYTF. Full variable domain (missing parts from reference TRBV29-1 and TRBJ1-2): SAVISQKPSRDICQRGTSLTIQCQVDSQVTMMFWYRQQPGQSLTLIATANQGSEATYESGFVIDKFPISRPNLTFSTLTVSNMSPEDSSIYLCSVEDLQVLGGYTFGSGTRLTVV.

This clonotype was seen more than once but under ten times. The rearrangement joins TRBV4-2 to TRBJ2-1; D gene uncertain. Looked up from germline, CDR1 is LGHNA and CDR2 is YNFKEQ. The CDR3 is 13 amino acids. Trimming left V 1 base short and J 4 bases short, with 5 bases between. CDR3 residues: CASSQVAYNEQFF. The CDR3 region has the DNA TGTGCCAGCAGCCAAGTGGCGTACAATGAGCAGTTCTTC.

The chain carries TRBV12-3 or TRBV12-4 and TRBJ1-2, with no clear D. With 6 bases removed from V and 8 bases from J, the gap between germline ends came to 16 bases. The CDR3 is made up of 13 amino acids. CDR3 sequence: CASSPQQTGGYTF. CDR3 coding DNA: TGTGCCAGCAGCCCCCAACAAACCGGGGGCTACACCTTC.

The rearrangement uses TRBV20-1 and TRBJ1-1, with D maybe TRBD1 (6 bases). The germline CDR1 and CDR2 sequences are DFQATT and SNEGSKA (reference sequence). The CDR3 has 14 amino acids. V shed 2 bases and J shed 6 bases, with 16 bases lying between them. The CDR3, as DNA: TGCAGTGCTAGAAATACGTTCGGACAGTCTGAAGCTTTCTTT. This codes for CSARNTFGQSEAFF.

V and J are TRBV29-1 and TRBJ2-1; the D gene is possibly TRBD1 (8 bases). Trimming cost V 7 bases and J 1 base, with 14 bases left between them. Germline V gene sequence: CDR1 SQVTM, CDR2 ANQGSEA. The CDR3 totals 14 residues. The CDR3 sequence: CSGLQGGSYNEQFF. In DNA, the CDR3 is TGCAGCGGCCTACAGGGGGGGTCCTACAATGAGCAGTTCTTC.

This chain uses TRBV6-5 with TRBJ1-2; TRBD1 might be the D (6 bases). The germline V gene has CDR1 MNHEY and CDR2 SVGAGI. V was pared by 5 bases and J by 2 bases, with 15 bases between. The CDR3 totals 15 residues. Written as DNA, the CDR3 is TGTGCCAGCAGTCGGCTTTCCGGACAGAACTATGGCTACACCTTC. It is translated as CASSRLSGQNYGYTF.

V usage is TRBV5-6 and J usage is TRBJ1-1, with 8 nucleotides matching TRBD1. After removal of 0 bases from V and 4 bases from J, the junction contained 8 bases not matched to a gene. Germline V lookup: CDR1 SGHDT, CDR2 YYEEEE. The CDR3 has 16 amino acids. In DNA, the CDR3 is TGTGCCAGCAGCTTGGCCAGGGGGCGTTTAGGCACTGAAGCTTTCTTT. This codes for CASSLARGRLGTEAFF.

This chain links TRBV2 with TRBJ1-4; no reliable D call. V was pared by 6 bases and J by 2 bases, with 10 bases between. This CDR3 is 14 amino acids long. The V gene's germline CDR1 is SNHLY and CDR2 FYNNEI. This CDR3 reads CASRAGRTNEKLFF. The CDR3 DNA reads TGTGCCAGCAGGGCAGGCCGGACTAATGAAAAACTGTTTTTT.

The V gene is TRBV18, the J gene TRBJ1-3, with D possibly being TRBD1 (5 bases). In germline, CDR1 is KGHSH, CDR2 LQKENI. Deletions cut 8 bases from V and 0 bases from J, with 11 bases between. This CDR3 is 14 amino acids long. The CDR3 nucleotides are TGTGCCAGCCGGGACGGGAGCTCTGGAAACACCATATATTTT. Protein product: CASRDGSSGNTIYF.

In regard to this clonotype: At one end, the junction sequence differs from germline, possibly due to a read error. The genes are TRBV6-6 and TRBJ1-3; D is uncertain. The CDR3 extends over 14 amino acids. CDR1 and CDR2 (germline): MNHNY, SVGAGI (reference sequence). The CDR3 sequence is CANSGGLPGNTIYF. The CDR3 DNA is TGTGCCAACAGTGGCGGGCTCCCCGGGAACACCATATATTTT.

The rearrangement joins TRBV20-1 to TRBJ2-3, with D hard to call. Germline CDR1 is DFQATT and CDR2 is SNEGSKA (reference sequence). Trimming cost V 6 bases and J 6 bases, with 19 bases left between them. The CDR3 consists of 14 residues. CDR3: CSASLGQFEDTQYF. The CDR3, as DNA: TGCAGTGCCTCCCTTGGGCAATTTGAGGATACGCAGTATTTT.